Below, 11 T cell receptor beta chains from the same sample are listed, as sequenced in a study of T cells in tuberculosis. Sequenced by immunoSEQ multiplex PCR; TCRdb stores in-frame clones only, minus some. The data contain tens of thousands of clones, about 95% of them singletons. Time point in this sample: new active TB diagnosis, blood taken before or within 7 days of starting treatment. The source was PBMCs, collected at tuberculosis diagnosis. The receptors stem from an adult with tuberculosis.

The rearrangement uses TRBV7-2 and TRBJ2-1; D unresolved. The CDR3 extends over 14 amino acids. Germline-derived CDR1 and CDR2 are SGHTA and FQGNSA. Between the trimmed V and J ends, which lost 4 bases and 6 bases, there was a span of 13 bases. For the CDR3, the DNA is TGTGCCAGCAGCTCCCAACCAACTTCCAATGAGCAGTTCTTC. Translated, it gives CASSSQPTSNEQFF.

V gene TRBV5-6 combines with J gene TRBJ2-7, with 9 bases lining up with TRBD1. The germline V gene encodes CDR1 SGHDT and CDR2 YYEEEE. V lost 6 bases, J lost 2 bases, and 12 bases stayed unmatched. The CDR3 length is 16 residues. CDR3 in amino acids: CASTDLGQGRTYEQYF. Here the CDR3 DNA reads TGTGCCAGCACTGACCTCGGACAGGGGAGGACCTACGAGCAGTACTTC.

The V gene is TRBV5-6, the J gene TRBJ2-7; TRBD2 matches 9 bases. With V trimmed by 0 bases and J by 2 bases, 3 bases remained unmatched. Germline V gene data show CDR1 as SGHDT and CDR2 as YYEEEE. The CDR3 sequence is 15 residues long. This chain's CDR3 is CASSLALAGTYEQYF. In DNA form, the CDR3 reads TGTGCCAGCAGCTTGGCCCTAGCGGGGACCTACGAGCAGTACTTC.

Here the CDR3 DNA reads TGTGCCAGCGCAAACAGGGCCGGATTGAATGAGCAGTTCTTC. Its protein is CASANRAGLNEQFF. V usage is TRBV2 and J usage is TRBJ2-1; perhaps TRBD1 as D (6 bases). CDR1 is SNHLY and CDR2 is FYNNEI in the germline V gene. This CDR3 comprises 14 residues. Trimming removed 8 bases from V and 7 bases from J, with 18 bases in between.

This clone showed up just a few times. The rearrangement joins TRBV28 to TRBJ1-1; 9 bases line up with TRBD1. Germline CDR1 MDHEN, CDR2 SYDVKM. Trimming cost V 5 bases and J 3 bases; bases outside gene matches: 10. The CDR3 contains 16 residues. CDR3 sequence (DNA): TGTGCCAGCAGTAACGGACAGGGGAACTTGGACACTGAAGCTTTCTTT. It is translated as CASSNGQGNLDTEAFF.

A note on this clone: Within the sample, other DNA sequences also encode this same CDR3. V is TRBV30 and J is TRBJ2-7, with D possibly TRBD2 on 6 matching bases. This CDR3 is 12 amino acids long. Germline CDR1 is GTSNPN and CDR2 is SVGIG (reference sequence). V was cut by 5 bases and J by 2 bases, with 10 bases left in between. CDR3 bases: TGTGCCTGGCGCGGGACCGCCTACGAGCAGTACTTC. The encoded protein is CAWRGTAYEQYF.

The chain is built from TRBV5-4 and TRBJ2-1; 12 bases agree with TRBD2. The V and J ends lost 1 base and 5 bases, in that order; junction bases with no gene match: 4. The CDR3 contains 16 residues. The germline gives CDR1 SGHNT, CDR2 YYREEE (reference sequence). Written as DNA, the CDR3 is TGTGCCAGCAGCTTGCCTAGCGGGAGGGCCGACAATGAGCAGTTCTTC. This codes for CASSLPSGRADNEQFF.

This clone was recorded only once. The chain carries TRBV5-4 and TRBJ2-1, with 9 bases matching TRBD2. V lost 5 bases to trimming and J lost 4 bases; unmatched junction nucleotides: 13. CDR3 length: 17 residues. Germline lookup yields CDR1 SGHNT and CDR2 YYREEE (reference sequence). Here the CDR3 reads CASSPMLAGAAYNEQFF. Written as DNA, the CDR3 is TGTGCCAGCAGTCCTATGTTAGCGGGAGCAGCATACAATGAGCAGTTCTTC.

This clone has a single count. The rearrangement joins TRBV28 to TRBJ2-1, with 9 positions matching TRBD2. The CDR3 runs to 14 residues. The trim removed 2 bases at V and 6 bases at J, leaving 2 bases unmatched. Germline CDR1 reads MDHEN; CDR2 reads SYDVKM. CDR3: CASSLLAGFNEQFF. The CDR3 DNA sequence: TGTGCCAGCAGTTTACTAGCGGGATTCAATGAGCAGTTCTTC.

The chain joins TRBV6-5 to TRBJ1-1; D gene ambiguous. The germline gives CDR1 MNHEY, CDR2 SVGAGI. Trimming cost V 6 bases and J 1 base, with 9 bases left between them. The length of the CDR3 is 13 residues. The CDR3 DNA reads TGTGCCAGCAGGTATGAGCCGAACACTGAAGCTTTCTTT. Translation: CASRYEPNTEAFF.

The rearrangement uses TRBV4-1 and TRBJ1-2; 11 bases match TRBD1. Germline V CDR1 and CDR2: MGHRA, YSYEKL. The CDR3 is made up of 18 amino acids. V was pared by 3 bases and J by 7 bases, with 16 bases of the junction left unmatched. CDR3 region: CASSQDPSYPGQGGGYTF. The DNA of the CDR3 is TGCGCCAGCAGCCAGGATCCTAGCTATCCGGGACAGGGGGGTGGCTACACCTTC.